The rows below give T cell receptor beta chains drawn from one sample of a study of blood T cells in healthy people across ages. TCRdb analysed the 5' RACE reads with MiXCR anew, one entry per CDR3 protein. The profile shows about 570,000 distinct CDR3 sequences, 27% of them singletons. The sample was blood. Every receptor here comes from a woman aged 65 to 85 in good health. CDR3s include the opening cysteine and the closing phenylalanine or tryptophan. The D gene is left open where the match is weak. Some rows have no size entry. The others give once, few or many, or a class for an expanded clone.

TRBJ2-2	.	TRBV11-2	14	.	TGTGCCAGCAGCTTAGCCGGGGCCACCGGGGAGCTGTTTTTT	CASSLAGATGELFF
TRBJ2-1	few	TRBV20-1	14	.	TGCAGTGCTAGAGAATTCGGACCGCGCAATGAGCAGTTCTTC	CSAREFGPRNEQFF
TRBJ1-6	.	TRBV7-8	15	.	TGTGCCAGCAGCTTACTAGCCTCGAGGGTCTCACCCCTCCACTTT	CASSLLASRVSPLHF
TRBJ1-5	.	TRBV20-1	14	.	TGCAGTGCAACAGTCACACATAGGGATCAGCCCCAGCATTTT	CSATVTHRDQPQHF
TRBJ2-3	.	TRBV29-1	14	.	TGCAGCGTTGAAGATTGGTACGCCACAGATACGCAGTATTTT	CSVEDWYATDTQYF
TRBJ1-5	.	TRBV7-9	15	.	TGTGCCAGCAGCTTGGCCCAGGGGAGAAATCAGCCCCAGCATTTT	CASSLAQGRNQPQHF
TRBJ2-2	.	TRBV5-4	15	.	TGTGCCAGCAGCTTGGGTAGCTATCGCACCGGGGAGCTGTTTTTT	CASSLGSYRTGELFF
TRBJ2-3	.	TRBV4-1	16	TRBD1	TGCGCCAGCAGCCAAGGCGGACAGGGGGTAACAGATACGCAGTATTTT	CASSQGGQGVTDTQYF
TRBJ1-1	few	TRBV7-2	14	.	TGTGCCAGCAGCCCTAGAGGTACTTGGACTGAAGCTTTCTTT	CASSPRGTWTEAFF
TRBJ2-5	.	TRBV6-1	13	.	TGTGCCAGCAGCGCGAGACCGCAAGAGACCCAGTACTTC	CASSARPQETQYF
TRBJ2-5	many	TRBV7-2	13	.	TGTGCCAGCAGCTTAGCGGACCTAGAGACCCAGTACTTC	CASSLADLETQYF
TRBJ2-1	few	TRBV7-2	15	.	TGTGCCAGCAGCTTATCTCCGAACTCCTACAATGAGCAGTTCTTC	CASSLSPNSYNEQFF
TRBJ2-7	few	TRBV27	13	.	TGTGCCAGCAGTTTAAAGGGCCAGGGCGAGCAGTACTTC	CASSLKGQGEQYF
TRBJ2-7	few	TRBV6-4	15	TRBD2	TGTGCCAGCAGCGACATGACTAGCGGGTTCCACGAGCAGTACTTC	CASSDMTSGFHEQYF
TRBJ2-1	.	TRBV7-9	13	TRBD2	TGTGCCAGCCGGGGGGGAAATATGAATGAGCAGTTCTTC	CASRGGNMNEQFF
TRBJ2-1	few	TRBV7-2	14	.	TGTGCCAGCAGCTACGTAGTTAGCGAGCGGGAGCAGTTCTTC	CASSYVVSEREQFF
TRBJ1-4	few	TRBV20-1	12	.	TGCAGTGCTAGAGGGCTAACTGAAAAACTGTTTTTT	CSARGLTEKLFF
TRBJ1-1	few	TRBV3-1	17	.	TGTGCCAGCAGCCAAGATCTAAACGGGCCCATAAACACTGAAGCTTTCTTT	CASSQDLNGPINTEAFF
TRBJ2-3	.	TRBV20-1	15	TRBD2	TGCAGTGCTAAGGACTTAGCGGGGCCAACAGATACGCAGTATTTT	CSAKDLAGPTDTQYF
TRBJ2-4	.	TRBV5-5	14	.	TGTGCCAGCAGCCCCGCGCAGAGGGAAAACATTCAGTACTTC	CASSPAQRENIQYF
TRBJ2-2	.	TRBV6-1	14	.	TGTGCCAGCCTTCCAGGGGCTGGCACCGGGGAGCTGTTTTTT	CASLPGAGTGELFF
TRBJ2-7	.	TRBV9	14	TRBD1	TGTGCCAGCAGCAGGGGACAGGGATTCAACGAGCAGTACTTC	CASSRGQGFNEQYF
TRBJ1-1	.	TRBV12-3/TRBV12-4	15	.	TGTGCCAGCAGTCCTTCAGGGGCTAAATTCACTGAAGCTTTCTTT	CASSPSGAKFTEAFF
TRBJ2-1	.	TRBV20-1	12	TRBD1	TGCAGTGCTCGACAGGGGGCAAAGGAGCAGTTCTTC	CSARQGAKEQFF
TRBJ1-1	.	TRBV6-5	13	.	TGTGCCAGCAGCCGTAACTTGAACACTGAAGCTTTCTTT	CASSRNLNTEAFF
TRBJ2-7	.	TRBV7-9	12	.	TGTGCCAGCAGCTGGTCGGGAGACGAGCAGTACTTC	CASSWSGDEQYF
TRBJ2-7	.	TRBV3-1	14	.	TGTGCCAGCAGCTCTAGGGCAACGACCTACGAGCAGTACTTC	CASSSRATTYEQYF
TRBJ1-1	.	TRBV5-1	14	.	TGCGCCAGCAGCTTGGAGGCGGCGAACACTGAAGCTTTCTTT	CASSLEAANTEAFF
TRBJ1-2	many	TRBV5-1	14	.	TGCGCCAGCAGCTACGGGGGCACGAACTATGGCTACACCTTC	CASSYGGTNYGYTF
TRBJ1-2	.	TRBV7-9	12	.	TGTGCCAGCAGCCTCATGGATAATGGCTACACCTTC	CASSLMDNGYTF
TRBJ1-1	.	TRBV30	11	.	TGTGCCTGGACGAAGAACACTGAAGCTTTCTTT	CAWTKNTEAFF
TRBJ2-3	.	TRBV20-1	9	.	TGCAGTGCGAGAGATACGCAGTATTTT	CSARDTQYF
TRBJ2-3	few	TRBV18	18	TRBD2	TGTGCCAGCTCACCATTAGCGGGTACTACCAAAGGGGCAGATACGCAGTATTTT	CASSPLAGTTKGADTQYF
TRBJ2-1	.	TRBV30	13	.	TGTGCCTGGAGTCCGACTCCCGCGGTAGAGCAGTTCTTC	CAWSPTPAVEQFF
TRBJ2-1	few	TRBV5-6	16	.	TGTGCCAGCAGCCGCCGCATGGCGAGGGAACACAATGAGCAGTTCTTC	CASSRRMAREHNEQFF
TRBJ2-6	.	TRBV7-9	13	.	TGTGCCAGCAACTCTCCAGGGGCCAACGTCCTGACTTTC	CASNSPGANVLTF
TRBJ2-3	many	TRBV7-3	14	.	TGTGCCAGCAGCCGCCAGGGTAGGACAGATACGCAGTATTTT	CASSRQGRTDTQYF
TRBJ1-5	few	TRBV9	15	.	TGTGCCAGCAGCGTCGGAGCGGCTAGCAATCAGCCCCAGCATTTT	CASSVGAASNQPQHF
TRBJ2-7	.	TRBV5-1	13	.	TGCGCCAGCAGCTTGGCCAGGTCCTACGAGCAGTACTTC	CASSLARSYEQYF
TRBJ2-1	few	TRBV20-1	11	.	TGCAGGGCCGCCGGTTACAATGAGCAGTTCTTC	CRAAGYNEQFF
TRBJ2-1	few	TRBV3-1	13	.	TGTGCCAGCAGCCAAGTCAGGGGAGGTGAGCAGTTCTTC	CASSQVRGGEQFF
TRBJ1-2	few	TRBV20-1	13	.	TGCAGTGCTTCCGCTGGGCCGGGGTATGGCTACACCTTC	CSASAGPGYGYTF
TRBJ2-7	once	TRBV28	13	.	TGTGCCAGCAGTGAACCGGCGCCGGGAGAGCAGTACTTC	CASSEPAPGEQYF
TRBJ2-6	.	TRBV5-1	12	.	TGCGCCAGCAGCGATGGGGCCAACGTCCTGACTTTC	CASSDGANVLTF
TRBJ1-3	few	TRBV7-2	15	.	TGTGCCAGCAGCTATGACCCTGCCCCAGGAAACACCATATATTTT	CASSYDPAPGNTIYF
TRBJ1-2	once	TRBV6-5	17	TRBD1	TGTGCCAGCAGTTACACGGGGGCCAGGGGGAAGTTTCATGGCTACACCTTC	CASSYTGARGKFHGYTF
TRBJ2-1	.	TRBV6-1	19	.	TGTGCCAGCAGTCCCCTGGGTGAGGGACTCTACAGCTCCTACAATGAGCAGTTCTTC	CASSPLGEGLYSSYNEQFF
TRBJ2-3	few	TRBV27	15	.	TGTGCCAGCAGCTCGGTGGGGGGGGCCACAGATACGCAGTATTTT	CASSSVGGATDTQYF
TRBJ1-4	many	TRBV9	14	.	TGTGCCAGCAGCGTTGCAGGGACTTCCGGAAAACTGTTTTTT	CASSVAGTSGKLFF
TRBJ2-1	.	TRBV5-1	17	TRBD2	TGCGCCAGCAGCCCCAGATCCTTAGCGGGGGGAAACAATGAGCAGTTCTTC	CASSPRSLAGGNNEQFF
TRBJ2-5	few	TRBV7-2	19	TRBD2	TGTGCCAGCAGCTTATTGGGCGTTGGGGCTAGCGGGGCGGAAGAGACCCAGTACTTC	CASSLLGVGASGAEETQYF
TRBJ2-3	.	TRBV5-1	19	.	TGCGCCAGCAGCCCCCGGAGGGGTCAAATGGCACGGGGCACAGATACGCAGTATTTT	CASSPRRGQMARGTDTQYF
TRBJ2-5	.	TRBV7-2	14	.	TGTGCCAGCAGCTTCCGGGCCGTAGAAGAGACCCAGTACTTC	CASSFRAVEETQYF
TRBJ1-1	.	TRBV7-3	15	.	TGTGCCAGCAGCCTCTGGGGAGGAACCCACACTGAAGCTTTCTTT	CASSLWGGTHTEAFF